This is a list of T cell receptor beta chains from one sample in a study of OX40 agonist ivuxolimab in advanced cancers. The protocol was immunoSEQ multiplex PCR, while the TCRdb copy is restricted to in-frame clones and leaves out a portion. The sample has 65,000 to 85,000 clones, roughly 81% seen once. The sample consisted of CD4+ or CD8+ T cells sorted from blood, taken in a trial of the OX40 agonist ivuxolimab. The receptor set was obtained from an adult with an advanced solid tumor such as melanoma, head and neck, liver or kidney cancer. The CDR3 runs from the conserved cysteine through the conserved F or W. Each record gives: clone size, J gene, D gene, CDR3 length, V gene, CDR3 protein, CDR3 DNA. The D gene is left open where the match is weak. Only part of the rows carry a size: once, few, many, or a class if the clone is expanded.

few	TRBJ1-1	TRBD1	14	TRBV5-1	CASSEGQGNTEAFF	TGCGCCAGCAGCGAAGGACAGGGGAACACTGAAGCTTTCTTT
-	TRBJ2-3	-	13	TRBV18	CASSSTVADTQYF	TGTGCCAGCTCATCGACAGTAGCAGATACGCAGTATTTT
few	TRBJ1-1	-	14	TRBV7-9	CASSFYRVNTEAFF	TGTGCCAGCAGCTTTTATCGGGTGAACACTGAAGCTTTCTTT
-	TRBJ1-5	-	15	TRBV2	CASTPQLDSNQPQHF	TGTGCCAGCACCCCTCAACTGGATAGCAATCAGCCCCAGCATTTT
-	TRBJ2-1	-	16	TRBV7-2	CASSPGTASSYNEQFF	TGTGCCAGCAGTCCCGGGACTGCGAGCTCCTACAATGAGCAGTTCTTC
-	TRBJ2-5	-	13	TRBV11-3	CASSLLHSSTQYF	TGTGCCAGCAGCTTACTCCACAGTTCAACCCAGTACTTC
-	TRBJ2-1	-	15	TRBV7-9	CASSLGGGAVDEQFF	TGTGCCAGCAGCTTAGGAGGGGGGGCCGTAGATGAGCAGTTCTTC
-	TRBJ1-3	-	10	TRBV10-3	CAIRQNTIYF	TGTGCCATCAGACAAAACACCATATATTTT
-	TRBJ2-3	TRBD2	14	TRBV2	CASSVGGVPDTQYF	TGTGCCAGCAGTGTCGGGGGGGTCCCAGATACGCAGTATTTT
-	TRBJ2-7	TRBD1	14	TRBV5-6	CASSLVGTGYEQYF	TGTGCCAGCAGCTTGGTGGGGACAGGGTACGAGCAGTACTTC
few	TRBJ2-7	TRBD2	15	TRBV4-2	CASSPREAGVYEQYF	TGTGCCAGCAGCCCCCGGGAAGCGGGAGTCTACGAGCAGTACTTC
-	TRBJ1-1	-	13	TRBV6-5	CASRSGGGTEAFF	TGTGCCAGCAGGTCGGGCGGCGGGACTGAAGCTTTCTTT
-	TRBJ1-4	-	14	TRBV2	CASSEGRANEKLFF	TGTGCCAGCAGTGAGGGCAGGGCTAATGAAAAACTGTTTTTT
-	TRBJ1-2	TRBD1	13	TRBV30	CAWSLGQGGGYTF	TGTGCCTGGAGCTTGGGACAGGGGGGTGGCTACACCTTC
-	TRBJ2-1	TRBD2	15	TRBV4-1	CASSTRGGRTNEQFF	TGCGCCAGCAGCACACGGGGGGGCCGTACAAATGAGCAGTTCTTC
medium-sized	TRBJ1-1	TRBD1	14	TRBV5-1	CASSPDREYTEAFF	TGCGCCAGCAGCCCCGACAGGGAGTACACTGAAGCTTTCTTT
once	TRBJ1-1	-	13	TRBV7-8	CASSPSMDTEAFF	TGTGCCAGCAGCCCTTCAATGGACACTGAAGCTTTCTTT
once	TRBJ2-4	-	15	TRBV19	CASSVGQDLRNIQYF	TGTGCCAGTAGTGTGGGACAAGACCTACGAAACATTCAGTACTTC
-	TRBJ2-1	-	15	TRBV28	CASSLPGLSYNEQFF	TGTGCCAGCAGTTTACCCGGGCTCTCCTACAATGAGCAGTTCTTC
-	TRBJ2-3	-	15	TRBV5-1	CASRTQSLGTDTQYF	TGCGCCAGCAGAACTCAGTCGTTGGGCACAGATACGCAGTATTTT
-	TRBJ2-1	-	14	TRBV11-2	CASSLAGGSNEQFF	TGTGCCAGCAGCTTAGCGGGGGGCTCCAATGAGCAGTTCTTC
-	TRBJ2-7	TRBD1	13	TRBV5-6	CASSSTGGYEQYF	TGTGCCAGCAGCTCCACAGGGGGCTACGAGCAGTACTTC
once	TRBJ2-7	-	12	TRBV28	CASSGDGDEQYF	TGTGCCAGCAGTGGGGATGGGGACGAGCAGTACTTC
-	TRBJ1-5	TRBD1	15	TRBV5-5	CASSPHAQGWKPQHF	TGTGCCAGCAGCCCCCATGCACAGGGGTGGAAGCCCCAGCATTTT
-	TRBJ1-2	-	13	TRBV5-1	CASSLWEDYGYTF	TGCGCCAGCAGCTTGTGGGAGGACTATGGCTACACCTTC
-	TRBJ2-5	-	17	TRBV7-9	CASSWGPTGMGGETQYF	TGTGCCAGCAGCTGGGGACCGACAGGGATGGGGGGAGAGACCCAGTACTTC
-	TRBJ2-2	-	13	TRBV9	CASSPWTTGELFF	TGTGCCAGCAGCCCTTGGACCACCGGGGAGCTGTTTTTT
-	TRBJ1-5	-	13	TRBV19	CASSIGGRQPQHF	TGTGCCAGTAGTATAGGAGGCAGGCAGCCCCAGCATTTT
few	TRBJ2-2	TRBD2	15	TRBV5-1	CASSPRLAETGELFF	TGCGCCAGCAGCCCCCGGCTAGCGGAAACCGGGGAGCTGTTTTTT
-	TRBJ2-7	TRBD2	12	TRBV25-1	CASSEGGFEQYF	TGTGCCAGCAGTGAGGGAGGGTTCGAGCAGTACTTC
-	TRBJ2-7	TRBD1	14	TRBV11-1	CASTLGTGLYEQYF	TGTGCCAGCACCCTGGGGACAGGACTCTACGAGCAGTACTTC
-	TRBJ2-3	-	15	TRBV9	CASSEAPRAGDTQYF	TGTGCCAGCAGCGAGGCCCCTCGCGCCGGGGATACGCAGTATTTT
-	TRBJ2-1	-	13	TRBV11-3	CASSLTRDNEQFF	TGTGCCAGCAGCTTGACTCGCGACAATGAGCAGTTCTTC
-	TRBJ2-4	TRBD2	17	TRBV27	CASSPGSGVLAKNIQYF	TGTGCCAGCAGCCCAGGTAGCGGGGTACTAGCCAAAAACATTCAGTACTTC
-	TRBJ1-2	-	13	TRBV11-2	CASRGGEGSPYTF	TGTGCCAGCAGGGGGGGTGAGGGAAGCCCCTACACCTTC
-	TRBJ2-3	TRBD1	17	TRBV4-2	CASSQDLPGQGTDTQYF	TGTGCCAGCAGCCAAGATCTCCCGGGACAGGGTACTGACACGCAGTATTTT
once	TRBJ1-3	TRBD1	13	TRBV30	CAWSRDRWDTIYF	TGTGCCTGGAGTCGGGACAGGTGGGACACCATATATTTT